The 13 T cell receptor beta chains below come from one sample, sequenced in a study of cytomegalovirus exposure and HLA in healthy donors. This PCR relied on a set of 60 Vbeta primers and 13 Jbeta primers. Method: immunoSEQ multiplex PCR; TCRdb's copy keeps in-frame clones and lacks some. The sample lists 110,000 or so clones, 81% seen once, with about 1.8% in the top ten. Sequenced input: PBMCs. These receptors were obtained from a man in his forties in good health and CMV-seronegative.

V usage is TRBV28 and J usage is TRBJ2-1, with 7 positions matching TRBD2. This CDR3 contains 12 residues. CDR1 and CDR2 from the germline V gene are MDHEN and SYDVKM. The V segment lost 2 bases and the J segment 13 bases; nucleotides outside the gene matches: 5. CDR3 sequence: CASSLLADRQFF. CDR3 sequence (DNA): TGTGCCAGCAGTTTACTAGCGGACCGACAGTTCTTC.

V is TRBV5-1 and J is TRBJ1-1, with a possible D match to TRBD1 (5 bases). Germline loops: CDR1 SGHRS, CDR2 YFSETQ. V was pared by 0 bases and J by 0 bases, with 12 bases between. The CDR3 has 16 amino acids. DNA of the CDR3: TGCGCCAGCAGCTTGGTGGGAGGGGCCATGAACACTGAAGCTTTCTTT. This translates into CASSLVGGAMNTEAFF.

The V and J genes are TRBV29-1 and TRBJ2-1, with TRBD1 matching over 9 bases. The CDR3 is 15 amino acids. Looked up from germline, CDR1 is SQVTM and CDR2 is ANQGSEA. V gave up 6 bases and J gave up 2 bases; unmatched junction bases: 8. The CDR3 spells CSVDGTGYPYNEQFF. DNA for the CDR3: TGCAGCGTCGACGGGACAGGGTACCCCTACAATGAGCAGTTCTTC.

The rearrangement uses TRBV4-3 and TRBJ2-7; 7 nucleotides align to TRBD2. J gave up 2 bases and V 4 bases, and 8 bases lay outside the gene matches. Germline V CDR1 and CDR2: LGHNA, YSLEER. This CDR3 spans 15 amino acids. The CDR3 loop reads CASSLEPGGTYEQYF. CDR3 DNA: TGCGCCAGCAGCCTGGAGCCGGGGGGAACCTACGAGCAGTACTTC.

This chain links TRBV5-4 with TRBJ2-5; perhaps TRBD1 as D (6 bases). Trimming removed 4 bases at V and 5 bases at J, with 9 bases between. The CDR3 is 12 residues long. Germline CDR1 reads SGHNT; CDR2 reads YYREEE (reference sequence). CDR3: CASSTGSETQYF. CDR3 in DNA: TGTGCCAGCAGCACAGGGTCGGAGACCCAGTACTTC.

This chain links TRBV7-9 with TRBJ2-1, with D perhaps matching TRBD2 (5 bases). V was cut by 3 bases and J by 3 bases, with 6 bases left in between. The CDR3 loop spans 13 amino acids. Germline CDR1 is SEHNR and CDR2 is FQNEAQ (reference sequence). CDR3 nucleotides: TGTGCCAGCAGCTTCACTAGCTACAATGAGCAGTTCTTC. It encodes CASSFTSYNEQFF.

This chain uses TRBV7-6 with TRBJ1-3; tentatively, D is TRBD1 (5 bases). Trimming pared 5 bases from V and 2 bases from J, leaving 16 bases between. Germline lookup yields CDR1 SGHVS and CDR2 FNYEAQ. This CDR3 contains 16 residues. In DNA form, the CDR3 reads TGTGCCAGCAGCCCCCAGGAGGGGAGGGCTGGAAACACCATATATTTT. Protein product: CASSPQEGRAGNTIYF.

As for this clone: At one boundary the junction diverges from the germline segment, which might be a read error. The CDR3 reads CASSLFEALSYKQYF. Here the CDR3 DNA reads TGTGCCAGCAGCTTATTTGAAGCTCTTAGCTACAAGCAGTACTTC. The chain links TRBV7-8 to TRBJ2-7; D is undetermined. Per germline, CDR1 SGHVS and CDR2 FQNEAQ. This CDR3 has 15 residues. The entire variable domain, with the rest obtained from reference TRBV7-8 and TRBJ2-7, is as follows: GAGVSQSPRYKVAKRGQDVALRCDPISGHVSLFWYQQALGQGPEFLTYFQNEAQLDKSGLPSDRFFAERPEGSVSTLKIQRTQQEDSAVYLCASSLFEALSYKQYFGPGTRLTVT.

The gene calls are TRBV5-1 and TRBJ2-7, with D possibly TRBD1 on 6 matching bases. V lost 0 bases to trimming and J lost 5 bases, with 15 bases between them. CDR3 length: 15 amino acids. Germline CDR1 SGHRS, CDR2 YFSETQ. CDR3 protein: CASSLEGQGYDEQYF. CDR3 nucleotide sequence: TGCGCCAGCAGCTTGGAGGGACAAGGGTACGACGAGCAGTACTTC.

The count of this clone is one. This rearrangement joins TRBV5-1 to TRBJ2-1; TRBD1 aligns across 12 bases. Germline values: CDR1 SGHRS, CDR2 YFSETQ. This CDR3 spans 15 amino acids. After removal of 4 bases from V and 8 bases from J, the junction contained 7 bases not matched to a gene. The CDR3 sequence: CASSPGTGGLDEQFF. For the CDR3, the DNA is TGCGCCAGCAGCCCCGGGACAGGGGGCCTCGATGAGCAGTTCTTC.

The genes are TRBV27 and TRBJ2-2; maybe TRBD1 (6 bases). Looked up from germline, CDR1 is MNHEY and CDR2 is SMNVEV (reference sequence). The germline V and J ends were trimmed by 3 bases and 6 bases, with 11 bases remaining between them. There are 14 residues in the CDR3. CDR3 in amino acids: CASSLQGFAGELFF. CDR3 bases: TGTGCCAGCAGTTTGCAGGGGTTTGCCGGGGAGCTGTTTTTT.

This clone was found a few times. The CDR3 bases are TGTGCCAGCAGCCAAGGGTACGGGAACTCTGGGGCCAACGTCCTGACTTTC. Its protein product is CASSQGYGNSGANVLTF. This chain links TRBV4-2 with TRBJ2-6, with D possibly TRBD2 on 5 matching bases. V dropped 1 base and J dropped 0 bases, with 10 bases sitting between them. CDR1 and CDR2 (germline): LGHNA, YNFKEQ. The CDR3 has 17 amino acids.

A few counts support this clone. V gene TRBV7-2 combines with J gene TRBJ1-2, with D uncertain. V lost 3 bases and J lost 4, with 12 bases in between. Germline V CDR1 and CDR2: SGHTA, FQGNSA. This CDR3 is built from 14 residues. This chain's CDR3 is CASSLGGGPYGYTF. In DNA form, the CDR3 reads TGTGCCAGCAGCTTGGGCGGAGGGCCCTATGGCTACACCTTC.